These T cell receptor beta chains were read from a single sample in a study of Ad26.COV2.S vaccination and SARS-CoV-2 variants. Sequenced by immunoSEQ multiplex PCR; TCRdb stores in-frame clones only, minus some. Altogether about 320,000 clones are present, 85% to 90% being singletons, with the ten largest covering approximately 2%. The input for sequencing was peripheral blood, taken in a trial of Ad26.COV2.S vaccine versus placebo. These receptors all stem from a person aged 18-65 years who received the Ad26.COV2.S COVID-19 vaccine or a placebo. The CDR3 runs from the conserved cysteine through the conserved F or W. D genes are given only for firm matches. Clone size is not always given. Where it is, it says once, few, many or a class for expanded clones.

cdr3_length	j_call	clone_size	d_call	v_call	cdr3_aa	cdr3_nt
18	TRBJ1-2	once	.	TRBV6-6	CASSQQGKTSTISYGYTF	TGTGCCAGCAGTCAACAGGGAAAAACCTCCACAATCTCCTATGGCTACACCTTC
13	TRBJ1-3	once	.	TRBV11-2	CASSSQSGNTIYF	TGTGCCAGCAGTTCTCAATCTGGAAACACCATATATTTT
14	TRBJ1-1	.	.	TRBV12-5	CASGLVSPRLEAFF	TGTGCTAGTGGTTTGGTATCCCCCAGATTAGAAGCTTTCTTT
15	TRBJ2-7	.	TRBD2	TRBV18	CASSATSGNSYEQYF	TGTGCCAGCTCAGCCACTAGCGGAAACTCCTACGAGCAGTACTTC
15	TRBJ2-1	.	.	TRBV5-8	CASSQLLSSYNEQFF	TGTGCCAGCAGCCAATTACTCAGCTCCTACAATGAGCAGTTCTTC
14	TRBJ1-1	.	.	TRBV5-1	CASSLAGMNTEAFF	TGCGCCAGCAGCTTGGCAGGGATGAACACTGAAGCTTTCTTT
14	TRBJ1-6	.	.	TRBV7-2	CASSLEQMGSPLHF	TGTGCCAGCAGCTTAGAACAGATGGGTTCACCCCTCCACTTT
16	TRBJ2-5	.	TRBD1	TRBV27	CASSPLDRVVGETQYF	TGTGCCAGCAGTCCTCTGGACAGGGTGGTAGGGGAGACCCAGTACTTC
15	TRBJ1-1	.	.	TRBV13	CASSSGRTLNTEAFF	TGTGCCAGCAGCTCGGGACGGACCCTGAACACTGAAGCTTTCTTT
14	TRBJ2-3	.	.	TRBV10-2	CASSEEGSTDTQYF	TGCGCCAGCAGTGAGGAGGGGAGCACAGATACGCAGTATTTT
16	TRBJ2-3	.	.	TRBV18	CASSPKVQGLTDTQYF	TGTGCCAGCTCACCAAAGGTACAGGGCCTCACAGATACGCAGTATTTT
13	TRBJ1-1	.	TRBD1	TRBV30	CAWRGLGGGWAFF	TGTGCCTGGAGGGGATTAGGGGGCGGATGGGCTTTCTTT
14	TRBJ2-6	.	.	TRBV6-5	CATQPMSGANVLTF	TGTGCCACCCAACCCATGTCTGGGGCCAACGTCCTGACTTTC
13	TRBJ2-7	few	.	TRBV18	CASSPLVTDEQYF	TGTGCCAGCTCACCACTAGTTACGGACGAGCAGTACTTC
14	TRBJ1-5	.	.	TRBV27	CASSLSGYNQPQHF	TGTGCCAGCAGTTTGTCAGGGTACAATCAGCCCCAGCATTTT
15	TRBJ2-3	.	.	TRBV5-1	CASSLQRGSTDTQYF	TGCGCCAGCAGCTTGCAAAGGGGGAGTACAGATACGCAGTATTTT
14	TRBJ2-3	.	.	TRBV27	CASSFTVTQDTQYF	TGTGCCAGCAGTTTTACAGTTACCCAAGATACGCAGTATTTT
15	TRBJ2-7	.	.	TRBV6-6	CASSDRNGRSHEQYF	TGTGCCAGCAGCGACCGTAATGGGCGTTCTCACGAGCAGTACTTC
14	TRBJ1-2	.	.	TRBV5-8	CASSLVPAIYGYTF	TGTGCCAGCAGCTTGGTGCCAGCGATCTATGGCTACACCTTC
14	TRBJ1-5	.	.	TRBV5-1	CASSPQGINQPQHF	TGCGCCAGCAGCCCCCAGGGGATCAATCAGCCCCAGCATTTT
15	TRBJ1-6	.	.	TRBV30	CAWGGEGGYNSPLHF	TGTGCCTGGGGCGGGGAGGGCGGCTATAATTCACCCCTCCACTTT
16	TRBJ1-1	.	.	TRBV5-1	CASSHAPPTGDTEAFF	TGCGCCAGCAGTCATGCGCCACCAACCGGAGACACTGAAGCTTTCTTT
17	TRBJ1-3	.	TRBD1	TRBV30	CAWSEGDRVRGRNTIYF	TGTGCCTGGAGTGAGGGGGACAGGGTGAGGGGCAGAAACACCATATATTTT
14	TRBJ2-3	.	.	TRBV7-2	CASSPGLTTDTQYF	TGTGCCAGCAGCCCCGGTTTGACCACAGATACGCAGTATTTT
12	TRBJ2-3	.	TRBD1	TRBV11-2	CASSVRDRSLYF	TGTGCCAGCAGCGTCCGGGACAGGAGTCTGTATTTT
15	TRBJ2-7	.	.	TRBV18	CASSTLTGPYYEQYF	TGTGCCAGCTCAACACTAACAGGCCCCTACTACGAGCAGTACTTC
10	TRBJ2-3	.	.	TRBV20-1	CSARTDTQYF	TGCAGTGCTAGGACAGATACGCAGTATTTT